This T cell receptor beta chain was identified in a study of T cell repertoires in cytomegalovirus infection (dated by TCRdb to between 2018 and 2021). At the level of the whole study: Because public TCR beta signatures pointed to carriage of CMV infection together with the matching HLA type, the HLA type of each donor mattered for the analysis.

The listed sequencing device is Illumina HiSeq 1500. TCRdb applied fastp at Q25 and MiXCR to the public reads, then kept only in-frame beta chains. Rows matching on CDR3 protein sequence are summarized as one entry with the most common DNA and genes. Present in this sample are 150,000 to 200,000 distinct CDR3 sequences, roughly 19% of which were seen just once. Less than 3% of the sample is in the top ten clones. In regard to this clonotype: The antigen this receptor binds is unknown. Base qualities were left out, and no much larger clone turns up one base away.

Points the paper makes about the study in general: The ex vivo response was dominated by HLA-C-restricted CMV-specific TCR beta clonotypes, which also provided the single most frequent clonotype in two of eight donors. Carriers of CMV infection plus the relevant HLA type were discriminated by the cumulative frequency of public TCR beta family members in the study cohort and in an independent roughly 340-donor cohort.

The sequence was obtained from a human donor in good health (CMV status not recorded). Some clones in this sample may be carry-over from other donors' samples. The sequencing sample was made of PBMCs.

The CDR3 reads as follows: CSARDHQGANTIYF. Read as DNA, the sequence is TGCAGTGCTAGAGATCATCAGGGTGCGAACACCATATATTTT. Recombination joined TRBV20-1 with TRBJ1-3, with a tentative D gene TRBD1 over 5 matching bases. A distance of 13 bases separates the germline ends of V and J, which lose 0 bases and 7 bases respectively. Sequences DFQATT (CDR1) and SNEGSKA (CDR2) are obtained from the germline V gene (reference sequence). The CDR3 starts with the cysteine, ends with the phenylalanine, and has 14 residues. Kept here is only the CDR3 DNA, which spans 42 bases and is read in frame from base 1.